This T cell receptor beta chain is from a study of early T cells in non-severe SARS-CoV-2 infection. Study context: Unsorted whole blood bulk RNA was sequenced, with unpaired chains. Study-level results: Private and CD4 specificities were missed by VDJdb matching, skewed to anti-spike CD8.

Ten or more counts support this clonotype. Its antigen is currently unknown. The CDR3 spans 16 residues. CDR1 and CDR2 (germline): LGHNA, YNFKEQ. V shed 3 bases, J shed 4 bases, and the junction held 10 bases outside the gene matches. Individual cDNA molecules carried attached unique molecular identifiers. TCRdb ran MiXCR on the 5' RACE reads and lists one entry per CDR3 protein. The sample includes some 30,000 distinct CDR3 sequences, 6.6% of them seen just once. The specimen sequenced was whole blood. J is TRBJ2-3 and V is TRBV4-2, with 7 bases matching TRBD2. The origin of this receptor is an adult who was a healthcare worker with PCR-confirmed SARS-CoV-2 infection or an uninfected control (not recorded which). CDR3 sequence: CASSHPSTSPADTQYF. CDR3 coding DNA: TGTGCCAGCAGCCACCCATCGACTAGCCCCGCAGATACGCAGTATTTT.